These 14 T cell receptor beta chains were all obtained from the same sample, sequenced in a study of OX40 agonist ivuxolimab in advanced cancers. Only in-frame clones appear in the TCRdb table, and some are missing; sequencing was by immunoSEQ multiplex PCR. The data show around 27,000 clones, with less than 90% seen just once and under 25% held by the top ten. Sequenced here: CD4+ or CD8+ T cells sorted from blood, sampled in a trial of the OX40 agonist ivuxolimab. These receptors were taken from an adult with an advanced solid tumor such as melanoma, head and neck, liver or kidney cancer.

This chain uses TRBV27 with TRBJ2-5, with 8 nucleotides matching TRBD2. V lost 3 bases, J lost 5 bases, and 5 bases stayed unmatched. The CDR3 loop spans 14 amino acids. In germline, CDR1 is MNHEY, CDR2 SMNVEV (reference sequence). The CDR3 bases are TGTGCCAGCAGTTTTGTGCGGGAGGTCGAGACCCAGTACTTC. It yields the protein CASSFVREVETQYF.

The table lists this clone with a count of one. CDR3 amino acids: CASSISWGDEKLFF. The CDR3 DNA reads TGTGCCAGTAGTATTTCATGGGGGGATGAAAAACTGTTTTTT. The chain carries TRBV19 and TRBJ1-4; D might be TRBD1 (5 bases). The CDR3 is 14 amino acids. In germline, CDR1 is LNHDA, CDR2 SQIVND (reference sequence). Trimming took 3 bases from V and 6 from J, leaving 11 bases between them.

The J gene is TRBJ2-1, the V gene TRBV4-1; D remains ambiguous. V gave up 3 bases and J gave up 9 bases, with 12 bases separating them. This CDR3 is built from 13 residues. Germline V lookup: CDR1 MGHRA, CDR2 YSYEKL. The CDR3 nucleotides read TGCGCCAGCAGCCATCCTGACCCCGTTGAGCAGTTCTTC. Its protein product is CASSHPDPVEQFF.

This clone has a handful of counts. The chain employs TRBV6-1 and TRBJ1-1; D might be TRBD1 (5 bases). The CDR3 runs 13 residues. The V gene's germline CDR1 is MNHNS and CDR2 SASEGT. With 4 bases removed from V and 7 bases from J, the gap between germline ends came to 13 bases. CDR3: CASSGSGGFEAFF. The CDR3 DNA is TGTGCCAGCAGTGGATCTGGGGGATTTGAAGCTTTCTTT.

This clone was counted a few times. The chain employs TRBV2 and TRBJ2-1, with no clear D. V dropped 4 bases and J dropped 2 bases, with 6 bases sitting between them. Looked up from germline, CDR1 is SNHLY and CDR2 is FYNNEI. This CDR3 comprises 13 residues. CDR3 DNA: TGTGCCAGCAGTGTAGGCACCTACAATGAGCAGTTCTTC. Translating it yields CASSVGTYNEQFF.

The count of this clone is one. The rearrangement uses TRBV14 and TRBJ2-5, with TRBD2 identical over 7 bases. The germline V gene encodes CDR1 SGHDN and CDR2 FVKESK. Trimming cost V 1 base and J 0 bases; bases outside gene matches: 20. CDR3 size: 21 residues. The CDR3 coding sequence is TGTGCCAGCAGCCAAGCCCCCTGGGAGGGGATAACAGGTACCCACCAAGAGACCCAGTACTTC. It yields the protein CASSQAPWEGITGTHQETQYF.

The chain carries TRBV6-1 and TRBJ2-7, with 8 bases matching TRBD2. The CDR3 sequence is 14 residues long. Germline CDR1 MNHNS, CDR2 SASEGT. V gave up 1 base and J gave up 6 bases; unmatched junction bases: 5. CDR3 coding DNA: TGTGCCAGCAGTGAAGAGGGGACTAGAATCGAGCAGTACTTC. This sequence encodes CASSEEGTRIEQYF.

The V and J genes are TRBV7-9 and TRBJ2-5; tentatively, D is TRBD1 or TRBD2 (5 bases each). V was shortened by 5 bases and J by 0 bases, with 13 bases between the two germline ends. CDR3 length: 15 amino acids. CDR1 and CDR2 (germline): SEHNR, FQNEAQ (reference sequence). Here the CDR3 DNA reads TGTGCCAGCAGCACCCCCGGGACGGACCAAGAGACCCAGTACTTC. Its protein is CASSTPGTDQETQYF.

The genes are TRBV5-1 and TRBJ1-1; D unclear. The germline gives CDR1 SGHRS, CDR2 YFSETQ. The CDR3 is 15 residues long. Trimming pared 2 bases from V and 4 bases from J, leaving 15 bases between. The CDR3 DNA follows: TGCGCCAGCAGCTTCGATGCCGGGCTGGGCACTGAAGCTTTCTTT. Protein sequence: CASSFDAGLGTEAFF.

This chain connects TRBV6-6 to TRBJ2-7; D remains unclear. V was shortened by 6 bases and J by 6 bases, with 9 bases between the two germline ends. This CDR3 contains 11 residues. Germline values: CDR1 MNHNY, CDR2 SVGAGI (reference sequence). CDR3 sequence reads: CASRRLSEQYF. The CDR3 nucleotides are TGTGCCAGCAGGAGGCTCTCCGAGCAGTACTTC.

By frequency in the sample, this clone is medium-sized. The gene calls are TRBV6-1 and TRBJ2-2; D not resolved. The V end was cut by 7 bases, the J end by 1 base, with 13 bases between. Per germline, CDR1 MNHNS and CDR2 SASEGT. This CDR3 is built from 15 residues. The CDR3, as DNA: TGTGCCAGCAAGGGCTATGGTCAGAACACCGGGGAGCTGTTTTTT. Its translation: CASKGYGQNTGELFF.

The rearrangement links TRBV4-1 to TRBJ2-4, with 9 bases fitting TRBD2. CDR3 size: 15 residues. Germline V gene data show CDR1 as MGHRA and CDR2 as YSYEKL. Losses at the gene ends were 4 bases for V and 5 bases for J; bases not matched to a gene: 6. The CDR3 sequence: CASSRLTSGENIQYF. The CDR3 nucleotides read TGCGCCAGCAGCCGCCTGACTAGCGGAGAAAACATTCAGTACTTC.

The V gene is TRBV28, the J gene TRBJ2-3; D tentatively fits TRBD1 or TRBD2 (5 bases each). Between the trimmed V and J ends, which lost 6 bases and 0 bases, there was a span of 16 bases. Looked up from germline, CDR1 is MDHEN and CDR2 is SYDVKM. The CDR3 extends over 16 amino acids. CDR3 sequence reads: CASSVTPGPSTDTQYF. The DNA for the CDR3 is TGTGCCAGCAGCGTTACTCCGGGGCCTAGCACAGATACGCAGTATTTT.

The gene calls are TRBV19 and TRBJ1-1; the D gene is possibly TRBD1 (5 bases). The germline gives CDR1 LNHDA, CDR2 SQIVND (reference sequence). Trimming removed 3 bases from V and 4 bases from J, with 12 bases in between. This CDR3 is 14 amino acids long. The CDR3: CASSIGIGGTEAFF. The CDR3 DNA reads TGTGCCAGTAGTATTGGAATCGGGGGCACTGAAGCTTTCTTT.